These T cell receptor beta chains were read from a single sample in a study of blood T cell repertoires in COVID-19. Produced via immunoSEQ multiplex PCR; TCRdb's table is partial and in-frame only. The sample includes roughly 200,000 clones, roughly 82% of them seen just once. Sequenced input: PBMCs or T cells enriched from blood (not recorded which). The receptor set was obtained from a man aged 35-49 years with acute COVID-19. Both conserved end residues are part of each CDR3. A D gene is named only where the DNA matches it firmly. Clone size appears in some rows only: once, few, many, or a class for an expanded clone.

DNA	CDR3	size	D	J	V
TGCAGTGCTAGTATATCCAGTTACACAGATACGCAGTATTTT	CSASISSYTDTQYF	.	.	TRBJ2-3	TRBV20-1
TGTGCCAGCAGACCGGGACTAGCGGGATTGGGTAAAGAGACCCAGTACTTC	CASRPGLAGLGKETQYF	.	TRBD2	TRBJ2-5	TRBV27
TGTGCCAGTAGTCTGCGACAGTCCTCTGGAAACACCATATATTTT	CASSLRQSSGNTIYF	.	.	TRBJ1-3	TRBV19
TGTGCCAGCAGACCGGGGTTGAACACCGGGGAGCTGTTTTTT	CASRPGLNTGELFF	.	.	TRBJ2-2	TRBV6-5
TGTGCCAGCGCGCGGCCAGGGGAGTGGGAGCAGTACTTC	CASARPGEWEQYF	.	.	TRBJ2-7	TRBV6-5
TGTGCCAGCAGCCCCGGGGGCTCCTACAATGAGCAGTTCTTC	CASSPGGSYNEQFF	.	.	TRBJ2-1	TRBV3-1/TRBV3-2
TGCGCCAGCAGCCGGGGACTAGCGGGAGATCAGTCTCGGGGAGAGACCCAGTACTTC	CASSRGLAGDQSRGETQYF	.	TRBD2	TRBJ2-5	TRBV5-1
TGTGCCACGACCCGAGGAGCGGGCCCCTACGAGCAGTACTTC	CATTRGAGPYEQYF	.	.	TRBJ2-7	TRBV19
TGTGCCAGCAGCTTAAACGGATGGGCTGTAGGAGAGACCCAGTACTTC	CASSLNGWAVGETQYF	.	.	TRBJ2-5	TRBV7-9
TGTGCCAGCAGTGAAGCCACCGGGACAGGCTATGGCTACACCTTC	CASSEATGTGYGYTF	.	TRBD1	TRBJ1-2	TRBV6-1
TGTGCCAGCAGCTTAGCTCGGTACCAAGAGACCCAGTACTTC	CASSLARYQETQYF	.	.	TRBJ2-5	TRBV11-2
TGTGCCAGCAGCACAGCGGAGACTTCCTACAATGAGCAGTTCTTC	CASSTAETSYNEQFF	.	.	TRBJ2-1	TRBV9
TGTGCCAGCAGTTACCTTAGCGGGAACTACGAGCAGTACTTC	CASSYLSGNYEQYF	.	TRBD2	TRBJ2-7	TRBV6-5
TGTGCCAGCAGTGAACTCCCCTACAATGAGCAGTTCTTC	CASSELPYNEQFF	.	.	TRBJ2-1	TRBV25-1
TGTGCCACCAGCAGAGATAGACAGAGCGCGGAGACCCAGTACTTC	CATSRDRQSAETQYF	.	.	TRBJ2-5	TRBV15
TGTGCCAGCTCACCGGATAGGGGAAATAACAGGGAGCTGTTTTTT	CASSPDRGNNRELFF	.	.	TRBJ2-2	TRBV18
TGTGCCAGCTCCGTCCGGTTTAGACTAGCGGACAATGAGCAGTTCTTC	CASSVRFRLADNEQFF	.	TRBD2	TRBJ2-1	TRBV18
TGTGCCAGCAGCTTGGCTGGGACAGGGTATAACACTGAAGCTTTCTTT	CASSLAGTGYNTEAFF	.	TRBD1	TRBJ1-1	TRBV5-6
TGTGCCAGTAGTATCGTACTAGCGGGGACTAATGAGCAGTTCTTC	CASSIVLAGTNEQFF	.	TRBD2	TRBJ2-1	TRBV19
TGTGCCAGCAGCCGGGCTGGGACTAGCGGATTCGGGCGCCTTTACGAGCAGTACTTC	CASSRAGTSGFGRLYEQYF	.	TRBD2	TRBJ2-7	TRBV13
TGTGCCACCGAAACAGGGCTCTCCACTGAAGCTTTCTTT	CATETGLSTEAFF	.	.	TRBJ1-1	TRBV28
TGTGCCAGCAGGACTACAGGGGAGCATGGCTACACCTTC	CASRTTGEHGYTF	few	TRBD1	TRBJ1-2	TRBV6-5
TGTGCCAGCAGCCAGGGCGAGCGGTCCCAGTACTTC	CASSQGERSQYF	few	.	TRBJ2-5	TRBV3-1/TRBV3-2
TGTGCCAGCAGCTTAGGTCGGCAGGGGGCCGACTATGGCTACACCTTC	CASSLGRQGADYGYTF	.	TRBD1	TRBJ1-2	TRBV11-3
TGTGCCAGCAGCCTACCAAGATCGACAGGGTTAGGGGAAGCTTTCTTT	CASSLPRSTGLGEAFF	.	TRBD1	TRBJ1-1	TRBV5-8
TGTGCCAGCAGCGAAAGGACTGGCAATGAGCAGTTCTTC	CASSERTGNEQFF	.	.	TRBJ2-1	TRBV7-6
TGTGCCAGCAGCCCCACACCTGGGGGACTAGCGGGGTACAATGAGCAGTTCTTC	CASSPTPGGLAGYNEQFF	.	TRBD2	TRBJ2-1	TRBV9
TGTGCCAGCAGCCCGGGATCCCGGGACAGGGTGTACGAGCAGTACTTC	CASSPGSRDRVYEQYF	few	TRBD1	TRBJ2-7	TRBV28
TGTGCCAGCAGTCGGCAGGGGGATACGCAGTATTTT	CASSRQGDTQYF	.	.	TRBJ2-3	TRBV27
TGTGCCAGCTCACCAGGGACAGGGGCGTACGAGCAGTACTTC	CASSPGTGAYEQYF	.	TRBD1	TRBJ2-7	TRBV18
TGTGCCAGCTCACCACCGAAGGGACAGCGAATACTTGCGGCCAACGTCCTGACTTTC	CASSPPKGQRILAANVLTF	.	TRBD1	TRBJ2-6	TRBV18
TGTGCCAGCAGCGTCGGGACTCCCAATCAGCCCCAGCATTTT	CASSVGTPNQPQHF	few	.	TRBJ1-5	TRBV9
TGTGCCAGCAGCAGGGACGGGGGGAACACCGGGGAGCTGTTTTTT	CASSRDGGNTGELFF	.	.	TRBJ2-2	TRBV14
TGTGCCAGCAGTTTACGCAGGGGATCCTATGGCTACACCTTC	CASSLRRGSYGYTF	few	.	TRBJ1-2	TRBV27
TGTGCCAGCAGCCCTGCCGGGCCAGGGGGCCGAAATGAGCAGTTCTTC	CASSPAGPGGRNEQFF	.	TRBD1	TRBJ2-1	TRBV11-1
TGTGCCAGCAGCTTTGAGGACACTGAAGCTTTCTTT	CASSFEDTEAFF	.	.	TRBJ1-1	TRBV7-9
TGTGCCAGTAGTCCCCTAAATGAAAAACTGTTTTTT	CASSPLNEKLFF	.	.	TRBJ1-4	TRBV19
TGTGCCAGCAGTACAAGACTAGCGGGAAGCACCGGGGAGCTGTTTTTT	CASSTRLAGSTGELFF	few	TRBD2	TRBJ2-2	TRBV28
TGTGCCAGCGGGACAGGGGTTATCCCCTACGAGCAGTACTTC	CASGTGVIPYEQYF	.	TRBD1	TRBJ2-7	TRBV28
TGTGCCAGTAGTCCGACTAGCAGAACAGATACGCAGTATTTT	CASSPTSRTDTQYF	.	TRBD2	TRBJ2-3	TRBV19
TGTGCCAGCAGCCAAGGGGGGGGGCATGGGACTGAAGCTTTCTTT	CASSQGGGHGTEAFF	.	.	TRBJ1-1	TRBV3-1/TRBV3-2
TGCGCCAGCAGCAGCGGGAAAACTACCTACGAGCAGTACTTC	CASSSGKTTYEQYF	.	TRBD2	TRBJ2-7	TRBV5-1
TGTGCCAGTAGTGGACTAGCGGGAGCAGATACGCAGTATTTT	CASSGLAGADTQYF	.	TRBD2	TRBJ2-3	TRBV19
TGTGCCAGCAGCTTGAGCGGGGTCCACGAGCAGTACTTC	CASSLSGVHEQYF	.	TRBD2	TRBJ2-7	TRBV5-4
TGCGCCAGCGCCCCCAATCGGGGAATGAACACTGAAGCTTTCTTT	CASAPNRGMNTEAFF	once	.	TRBJ1-1	TRBV5-1
TGTGCCAGCAGTTTCGGGACAGACTATGGCTACACCTTC	CASSFGTDYGYTF	.	TRBD1	TRBJ1-2	TRBV27
TGTGCCAGCAGTCCTAGGGAGGGGGATTATGGCTACACCTTC	CASSPREGDYGYTF	once	.	TRBJ1-2	TRBV6-6
TGTGCCAGCAGCCGGAGCTCTGGGGCCAACGTCCTGACTTTC	CASSRSSGANVLTF	.	.	TRBJ2-6	TRBV6-5
TGTGCCAGCAGCTTAGGATTAGCGGAGAGCTATGAGCAGTTCTTC	CASSLGLAESYEQFF	.	.	TRBJ2-1	TRBV11-2
TGTGCCAGCAGCTTGGCGGTAGGGGGCTACGAGCAGTACTTC	CASSLAVGGYEQYF	.	.	TRBJ2-7	TRBV5-5
TGTGCCAGCAGCCCTACCGGGACTAGCGGACACTACCCCCAAGAGACCCAGTACTTC	CASSPTGTSGHYPQETQYF	.	TRBD2	TRBJ2-5	TRBV7-3
TGCACCAGCAGCCAAGATAGAAAGGACAGGTATGGCTACACCTTC	CTSSQDRKDRYGYTF	.	.	TRBJ1-2	TRBV1
TGTGCCAGCAGCTCAACCCGACAGGGGGCTACGGATGAGCAGTTCTTC	CASSSTRQGATDEQFF	.	TRBD1	TRBJ2-1	TRBV5-4
TGCGCCAGCAGCCAGACAGGGAGGACTGAAGCTTTCTTT	CASSQTGRTEAFF	.	TRBD1	TRBJ1-1	TRBV5-1
TGTGCCAGCAGTTATGAGTGGTGGCCCCAGCATTTT	CASSYEWWPQHF	.	.	TRBJ1-5	TRBV6-6